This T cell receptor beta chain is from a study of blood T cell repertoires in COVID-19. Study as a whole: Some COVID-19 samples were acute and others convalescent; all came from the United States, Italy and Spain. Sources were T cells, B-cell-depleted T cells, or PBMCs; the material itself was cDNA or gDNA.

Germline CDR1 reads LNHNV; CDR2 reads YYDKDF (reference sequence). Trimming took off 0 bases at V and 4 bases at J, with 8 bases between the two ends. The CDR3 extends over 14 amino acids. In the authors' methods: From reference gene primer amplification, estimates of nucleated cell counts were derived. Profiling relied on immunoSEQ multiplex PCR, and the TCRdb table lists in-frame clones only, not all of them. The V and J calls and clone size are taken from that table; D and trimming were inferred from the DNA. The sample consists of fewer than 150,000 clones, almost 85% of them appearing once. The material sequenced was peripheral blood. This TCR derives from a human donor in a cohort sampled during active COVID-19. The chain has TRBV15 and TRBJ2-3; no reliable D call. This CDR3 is CATSRDKTSDTQYF. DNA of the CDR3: TGTGCCACCAGCAGAGATAAGACATCAGATACGCAGTATTTT.